This T cell receptor beta chain was documented in a study of T cell clonality in common variable immunodeficiency. Regarding the study as a whole: Compared with controls, CVID subjects had fewer shared TCRbeta clones.

Using immunoSEQ multiplex PCR, the repertoire was profiled, and TCRdb retains in-frame clones only, with some absent. Sampling found 57,000 or so clones, none seen once. Both groups were predominantly of Caucasian heritage. Germline V gene lookup returns CDR1 SGHVS and CDR2 FQNEAQ. CDR3 length: 15 residues. Deletions cut 5 bases from V and 7 bases from J, with 18 bases between. This clone has at least ten counts. What it binds is not known. The read terminates 3 residues ahead of where the CDR3 ends, so the germline J gene completes it. The receptor's source is a person aged 18 to 70 in good health. The sequenced material came from peripheral blood mononuclear cells. The chain uses TRBV7-8 and TRBJ2-1; D possibly corresponds to TRBD1 (5 bases). The DNA read from the CDR3 is TGTGCCAGCAGCCTTGGGGCAGTAACGTATAATGAG. Residues: CASSLGAVTYNE. The whole CDR3 protein reads CASSLGAVTYNEQFF. The whole variable domain, filled in from reference TRBV7-8 and TRBJ2-1, reads GAGVSQSPRYKVAKRGQDVALRCDPISGHVSLFWYQQALGQGPEFLTYFQNEAQLDKSGLPSDRFFAERPEGSVSTLKIQRTQQEDSAVYLCASSLGAVTYNEQFFGPGTRLTVL.